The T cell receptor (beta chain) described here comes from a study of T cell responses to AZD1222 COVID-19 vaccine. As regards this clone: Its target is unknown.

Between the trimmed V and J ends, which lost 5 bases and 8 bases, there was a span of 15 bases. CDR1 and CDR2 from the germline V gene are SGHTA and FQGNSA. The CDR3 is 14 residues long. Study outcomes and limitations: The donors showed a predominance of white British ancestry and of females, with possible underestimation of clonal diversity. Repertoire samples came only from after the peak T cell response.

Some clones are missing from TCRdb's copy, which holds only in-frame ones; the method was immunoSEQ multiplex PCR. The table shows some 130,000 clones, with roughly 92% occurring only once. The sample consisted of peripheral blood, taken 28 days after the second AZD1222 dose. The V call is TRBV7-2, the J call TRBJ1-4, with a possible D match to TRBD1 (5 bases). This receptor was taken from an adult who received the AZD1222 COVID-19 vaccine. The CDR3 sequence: CASSPRPWGEKLFF. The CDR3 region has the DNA TGTGCCAGCAGCCCTAGACCCTGGGGCGAAAAACTGTTTTTT.